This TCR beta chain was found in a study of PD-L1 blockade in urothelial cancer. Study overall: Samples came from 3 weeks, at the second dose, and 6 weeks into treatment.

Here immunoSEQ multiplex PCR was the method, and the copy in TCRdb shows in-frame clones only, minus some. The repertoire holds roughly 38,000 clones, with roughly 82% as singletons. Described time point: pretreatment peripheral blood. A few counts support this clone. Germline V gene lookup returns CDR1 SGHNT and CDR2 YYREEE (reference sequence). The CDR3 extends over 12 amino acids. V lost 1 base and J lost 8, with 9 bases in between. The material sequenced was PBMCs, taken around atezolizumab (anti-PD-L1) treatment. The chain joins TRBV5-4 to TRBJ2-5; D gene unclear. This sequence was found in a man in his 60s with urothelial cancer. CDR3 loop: CASSLTGQTQYF. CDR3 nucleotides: TGTGCCAGCAGCTTGACTGGTCAAACCCAGTACTTC.